This TCR beta chain was captured by sequencing in a study of cytomegalovirus exposure and HLA in healthy donors. Across the study: In a later analysis, the approximately 120 validation repertoires were reported to have used the same platform as the 600 to 800 first-cohort repertoires.

Assay: immunoSEQ multiplex PCR; the TCRdb copy retains only in-frame clones and omits some. The repertoire includes 85,000 to 95,000 clones, roughly 96% of them detected once, and over 0.7% sits in the top ten. Specimen: PBMCs. The receptor's source is a man in his late teens or twenties in good health and CMV-seronegative.

The CDR3 sequence: CASSARGRQETQYF. The CDR3 coding sequence is TGTGCCAGCAGCGCCAGGGGGCGACAAGAGACCCAGTACTTC. J is TRBJ2-5 and V is TRBV7-6; TRBD1 agrees at 8 bases. The CDR3 extends over 14 amino acids. CDR1 is SGHVS and CDR2 is FNYEAQ in the germline V gene. V was pared by 5 bases and J by 2 bases, with 4 bases of the junction left unmatched.